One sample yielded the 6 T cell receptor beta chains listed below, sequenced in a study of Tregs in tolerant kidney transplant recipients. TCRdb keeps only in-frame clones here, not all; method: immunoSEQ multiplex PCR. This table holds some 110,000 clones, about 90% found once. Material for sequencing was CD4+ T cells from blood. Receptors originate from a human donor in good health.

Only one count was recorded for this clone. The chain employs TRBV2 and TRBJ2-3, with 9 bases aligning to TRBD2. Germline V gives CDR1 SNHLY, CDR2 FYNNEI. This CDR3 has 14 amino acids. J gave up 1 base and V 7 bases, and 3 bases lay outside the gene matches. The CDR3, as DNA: TGTGCCAGCATGGGACTAGCCCGCACAGATACGCAGTATTTT. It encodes CASMGLARTDTQYF. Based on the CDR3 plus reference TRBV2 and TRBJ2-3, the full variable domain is EPEVTQTPSHQVTQMGQEVILRCVPISNHLYFYWYRQILGQKVEFLVSFYNNEISEKSEIFDDQFSVERPDGSNFTLKIRSTKLEDSAMYFCASMGLARTDTQYFGPGTRLTVL.

Here the CDR3 reads CASSQEAVVGGAQYF. Written as DNA, the CDR3 is TGCGCCAGCAGCCAAGAGGCCGTAGTGGGGGGCGCGCAGTACTTC. The V call is TRBV4-1, the J call TRBJ2-7, with D possibly being TRBD1 or TRBD2 (6 bases each). Germline CDR1 and CDR2: MGHRA and YSYEKL. Between the trimmed V and J ends, which lost 0 bases and 9 bases, there was a span of 18 bases. The CDR3 is 15 residues long.

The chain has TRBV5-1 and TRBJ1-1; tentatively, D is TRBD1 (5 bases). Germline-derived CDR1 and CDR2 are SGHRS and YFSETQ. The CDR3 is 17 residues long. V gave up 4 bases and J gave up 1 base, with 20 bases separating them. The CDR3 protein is CASSPGMGQVGNTEAFF. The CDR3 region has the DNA TGCGCCAGCAGCCCCGGAATGGGGCAAGTAGGGAACACTGAAGCTTTCTTT.

The CDR3 region has the DNA TGCGCCAGCAGCTCAGTTCAGGGTTCCTATGGCTACACCTTC. It translates to CASSSVQGSYGYTF. This chain connects TRBV5-1 to TRBJ1-2; a weak D match, TRBD1 (5 bases). V lost 3 bases to trimming and J lost 4 bases, with 13 bases between them. The CDR3 loop spans 14 amino acids. Germline CDR1 and CDR2: SGHRS and YFSETQ. The variable domain in full, completed from reference TRBV5-1 and TRBJ1-2, reads KAGVTQTPRYLIKTRGQQVTLSCSPISGHRSVSWYQQTPGQGLQFLFEYFSETQRNKGNFPGRFSGRQFSNSRSEMNVSTLELGDSALYLCASSSVQGSYGYTFGSGTRLTVV.

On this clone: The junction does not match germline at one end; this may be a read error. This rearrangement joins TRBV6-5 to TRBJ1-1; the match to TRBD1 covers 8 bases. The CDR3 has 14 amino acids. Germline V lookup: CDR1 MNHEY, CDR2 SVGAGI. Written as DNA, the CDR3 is TGTGCCAGCAGTCCTCCAGGGGGCAACAGTGAAGCTTTCTTT. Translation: CASSPPGGNSEAFF.

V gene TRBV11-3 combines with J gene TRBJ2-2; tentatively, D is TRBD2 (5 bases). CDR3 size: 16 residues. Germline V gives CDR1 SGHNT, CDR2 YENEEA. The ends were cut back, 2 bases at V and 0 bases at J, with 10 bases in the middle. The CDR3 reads CASSLRGFANTGELFF. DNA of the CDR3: TGTGCCAGCAGCTTACGGGGATTCGCGAACACCGGGGAGCTGTTTTTT.